This is a list of T cell receptor beta chains from one sample in a study of cytomegalovirus exposure and HLA in healthy donors. Only in-frame clones appear in the TCRdb table, and some are missing; sequencing was by immunoSEQ multiplex PCR. The table lists roughly 84,000 clones, approximately 90% of them singletons. Sequencing was done on a sample of PBMCs. The receptors derive from a man between 25 and 39 years old in good health and CMV-seronegative. CDR3s include the opening cysteine and the closing phenylalanine or tryptophan. The order of the fields is V gene, clone size, J gene, CDR3 protein. Only some rows state a clone size, as once, few, many or a class for expanded clones.

>TRBV7-8|-|TRBJ2-5
CASTRGGAQETQYF
>TRBV19|-|TRBJ2-1
CASRDRAGGVNEQFF
>TRBV6-4|-|TRBJ2-3
CASSGTGGTDTQYF
>TRBV5-1|-|TRBJ2-5
CASSLTLAGNPETQYF
>TRBV7-9|-|TRBJ2-5
CASRRGTTGETQYF
>TRBV5-1|-|TRBJ1-4
CASSLSGEKLFF
>TRBV27|-|TRBJ2-7
CASSLSSGGLGQYF
>TRBV6-5|-|TRBJ1-5
CASSYSPGGHQPQHF
>TRBV6-5|once|TRBJ1-1
CASTQAWGGGTEAFF
>TRBV28|-|TRBJ1-5
CASSLDRGNNQPQHF